The 15 T cell receptor beta chains below come from one sample, sequenced in a study of blood T cell repertoires in COVID-19. TCRdb's copy holds only in-frame clones and misses some; the assay was immunoSEQ multiplex PCR. The data show just over 90,000 clones, 75% to 90% seen once. The sequencing input was peripheral blood. The receptors here all came from a human donor with active COVID-19. The donor label of this sample is uncertain.

The sample holds one count of this clone. The rearrangement links TRBV19 to TRBJ2-3; 7 positions agree with TRBD1. Germline loops: CDR1 LNHDA, CDR2 SQIVND (reference sequence). The CDR3 consists of 14 residues. J gave up 4 bases and V 1 base, and 2 bases lay outside the gene matches. CDR3: CASSIGQGPDTQYF. In DNA form, the CDR3 reads TGTGCCAGTAGTATAGGACAGGGACCAGATACGCAGTATTTT.

This clone was seen a single time. This sequence joins TRBV28 and TRBJ1-1, with TRBD1 as a possible D gene (6 bases). The CDR3 loop spans 15 amino acids. Per germline, CDR1 MDHEN and CDR2 SYDVKM. V shed 7 bases and J shed 2 bases, with 17 bases lying between them. The CDR3 sequence is CASNGIGTPNTEAFF. The CDR3 region has the DNA TGTGCCAGCAATGGTATCGGGACACCTAACACTGAAGCTTTCTTT. Variable domain in full (rest from reference TRBV28 and TRBJ1-1): DVKVTQSSRYLVKRTGEKVFLECVQDMDHENMFWYRQDPGLGLRLIYFSYDVKMKEKGDIPEGYSVSREKKERFSLILESASTNQTSMYLCASNGIGTPNTEAFFGQGTRLTVV.

The gene calls are TRBV30 and TRBJ1-1, with 8 bases matching TRBD1. The CDR3 is 13 residues long. The germline V gene encodes CDR1 GTSNPN and CDR2 SVGIG (reference sequence). Trimming cost V 5 bases and J 3 bases; bases outside gene matches: 5. CDR3 loop: CAWRRGQYTEAFF. The CDR3 DNA reads TGTGCCTGGCGCAGGGGGCAGTACACTGAAGCTTTCTTT.

V and J are TRBV5-1 and TRBJ2-2, with a possible D match to TRBD1 (6 bases). The CDR3 spans 16 residues. Germline assignment: CDR1 SGHRS and CDR2 YFSETQ. V was pared by 4 bases and J by 5 bases, with 18 bases between. CDR3 loop: CASSAWPRGRTGELFF. Written as DNA, the CDR3 is TGCGCCAGCAGCGCTTGGCCCAGGGGAAGAACCGGGGAGCTGTTTTTT.

The V gene is TRBV11-1, the J gene TRBJ2-1; 7 nucleotides line up with TRBD2. Trimming removed 7 bases from V and 7 bases from J; junction bases left unmatched: 13. Looked up from germline, CDR1 is SGHAT and CDR2 is FQDESV (reference sequence). This CDR3 is 15 amino acids long. The CDR3 sequence is CASNPTAGSGNEQFF. CDR3 nucleotides: TGTGCCAGCAACCCAACAGCGGGGTCTGGGAATGAGCAGTTCTTC.

The chain links TRBV23-1 to TRBJ2-3, with 8 bases that match TRBD1. TRBV23-1 is an open reading frame, and its role is uncertain. J was trimmed by 1 base and V by 1 base; bases with no gene match: 10. The CDR3 is 18 residues long. The CDR3 DNA follows: TGCGCCAGCAGTCAATTGAGGGACAGGCCCTCGGGCACAGATACGCAGTATTTT. The encoded protein is CASSQLRDRPSGTDTQYF.

This clone has a single count. The rearrangement joins TRBV2 to TRBJ1-1, with TRBD1 identical over 11 bases. The germline gives CDR1 SNHLY, CDR2 FYNNEI. J gave up 2 bases and V 5 bases, and 4 bases lay outside the gene matches. CDR3 size: 15 residues. The CDR3: CASSPGQGVNTEAFF. The CDR3 DNA follows: TGTGCCAGCAGTCCGGGACAGGGGGTTAACACTGAAGCTTTCTTT.

The rearrangement links TRBV9 to TRBJ2-1; 9 positions match TRBD1. The CDR3 loop spans 14 amino acids. Germline V gives CDR1 SGDLS, CDR2 YYNGEE. V dropped 4 bases and J dropped 10; count of bases not matched to a gene: 9. The CDR3 loop reads CASSPEQGAGEQFF. CDR3 DNA sequence: TGTGCCAGCAGCCCAGAACAGGGGGCAGGGGAGCAGTTCTTC.

The chain couples TRBV10-2 to TRBJ2-5; possible D gene TRBD2, 5 bases. This CDR3 has 20 amino acids. Trimming pared 5 bases from V and 4 bases from J, leaving 32 bases between. Per the germline V gene, CDR1 is WSHSY and CDR2 is SAAADI. The CDR3 DNA sequence: TGCGCCAGCAGTTCCCCGCTTCGGCGCGGGCTTCAATTGGGTGGAGAGACCCAGTACTTC. Translation: CASSSPLRRGLQLGGETQYF.

The rearrangement joins TRBV9 to TRBJ2-1; 7 bases line up with TRBD2. The length of the CDR3 is 14 residues. Germline V gene lookup returns CDR1 SGDLS and CDR2 YYNGEE. Germline trimming cut 0 bases from V and 4 bases from J; bases unmatched to any gene: 1. The CDR3 protein is CASSVGRGYNEQFF. DNA for the CDR3: TGTGCCAGCAGCGTAGGGCGGGGGTACAATGAGCAGTTCTTC.

This sequence joins TRBV23-1 and TRBJ1-6; perhaps TRBD1 as D (5 bases). TRBV23-1 is recorded as an ORF, its role being uncertain. This CDR3 has 15 amino acids. Between the trimmed V and J ends, which lost 8 bases and 6 bases, there was a span of 17 bases. The CDR3 protein is CASGQGPVLNSPLHF. CDR3 bases: TGCGCCAGCGGACAAGGCCCGGTTCTTAATTCACCCCTCCACTTT.

This chain uses TRBV21-1 with TRBJ2-1; TRBD2, as called in the table, went unchecked against the DNA. TRBV21-1 is a documented pseudogene. The CDR3 is made up of 19 amino acids. DNA for the CDR3: TGTGCCAGCAGGAAATGGGGTTTAGCGGTCGTACAGTCCTACAATGAGCAGTTCTTC. It yields the protein CASRKWGLAVVQSYNEQFF.

The V gene is TRBV6-5, the J gene TRBJ1-6, with 9 bases identical to TRBD1. V shed 7 bases, J shed 12 bases, and the junction held 10 bases outside the gene matches. Germline-derived CDR1 and CDR2 are MNHEY and SVGAGI. The CDR3 contains 14 residues. The CDR3 DNA is TGTGCCAGCACCCCGGGACAGGGAGGAGTACCCCTCCACTTT. It codes for CASTPGQGGVPLHF.

The V gene is TRBV27, the J gene TRBJ2-7, with 9 bases fitting TRBD1. J gave up 2 bases and V 6 bases, and 11 bases lay outside the gene matches. This CDR3 is built from 16 residues. Germline CDR1 and CDR2: MNHEY and SMNVEV (reference sequence). CDR3 nucleotides: TGTGCCAGCAGCAGATATCCCCGGGACAGGGCCTACGAGCAGTACTTC. Translated, it gives CASSRYPRDRAYEQYF.

The table lists this clone with a count of one. The gene calls are TRBV6-2 or TRBV6-3 and TRBJ2-2, with D unclear. The CDR3 is 15 amino acids. In germline, CDR1 is MNHEY, CDR2 SVGEGT. V was pared by 1 base and J by 5 bases, with 11 bases between. CDR3 sequence reads: CASSYFLITTGELFF. CDR3 in DNA: TGTGCCAGCAGTTACTTCCTTATAACTACCGGGGAGCTGTTTTTT.